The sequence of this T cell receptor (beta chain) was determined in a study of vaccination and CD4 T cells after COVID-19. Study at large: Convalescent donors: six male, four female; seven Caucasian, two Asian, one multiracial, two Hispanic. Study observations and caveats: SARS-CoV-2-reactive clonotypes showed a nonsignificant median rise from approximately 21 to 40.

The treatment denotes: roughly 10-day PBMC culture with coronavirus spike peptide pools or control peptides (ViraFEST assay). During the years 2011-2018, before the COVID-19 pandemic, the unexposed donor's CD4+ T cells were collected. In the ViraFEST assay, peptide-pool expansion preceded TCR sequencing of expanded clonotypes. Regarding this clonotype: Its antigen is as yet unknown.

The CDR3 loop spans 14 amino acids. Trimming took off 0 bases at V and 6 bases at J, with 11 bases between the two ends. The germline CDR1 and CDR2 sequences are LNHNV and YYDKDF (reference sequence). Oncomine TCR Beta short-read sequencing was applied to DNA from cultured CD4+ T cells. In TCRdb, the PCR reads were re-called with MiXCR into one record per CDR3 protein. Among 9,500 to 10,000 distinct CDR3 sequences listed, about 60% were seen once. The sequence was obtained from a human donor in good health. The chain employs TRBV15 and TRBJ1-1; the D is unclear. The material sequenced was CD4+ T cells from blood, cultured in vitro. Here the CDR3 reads CATSREGDLAEAFF. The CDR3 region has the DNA TGTGCCACCAGCAGAGAGGGTGATCTCGCTGAAGCTTTCTTT.